The source of this T cell receptor (beta chain) is a study of molecular identifiers for immune sequencing clone quantification. Overall study results and limits: In CMV-specific effectors, clones above 20 copies held over 98% of molecules; naive, under 1%.

The CDR3 has 15 residues. In germline, CDR1 is MNHEY, CDR2 SVGEGT. The bulk TCR libraries were made with methods described before and with listed TCR primers. TCRdb ran MiXCR on the PCR reads and lists one entry per CDR3 protein. Seen here are 63,000 or so distinct CDR3 sequences, 15% to 20% observed once, and the top ten hold 1.5%. As for this clonotype: Its matching antigen is unknown. Its ends do not fully match the called genes, so a read error is possible.

The sequencing sample was made of naive CD8+ T cells from blood, with Jurkat cell RNA spiked in. Subset: FACS-sorted CD8+CD4-CCR7+CD45RA+ naive T cells. This clonotype originated in a human donor in good health. Some libraries in this study had Jurkat cell RNA spiked in. The rearrangement uses TRBV6-2 or TRBV6-3 and TRBJ2-3, with 7 bases aligning to TRBD2. The CDR3 DNA is TGTGTCAGCAGTTACGCCGGGACTACCACAGATACGCAGTATTTT. Its translation is CVSSYAGTTTDTQYF.